This entry lists 9 T cell receptor beta chains sequenced from one sample in a study of T-cell memory formation after mild COVID-19. TCRdb re-called the 5' RACE reads with MiXCR, one entry per CDR3 protein. The sample lists approximately 260,000 distinct CDR3 sequences; over 15% were seen once. Material: PBMCs or a T cell subset sorted from them (not recorded which). The receptors originated from a man aged 18-30 years who had mild COVID-19 (a few samples of this study predate the infection). Cell type and time point are not known.

There are a few counts of this clonotype. J is TRBJ1-1 and V is TRBV4-1, with 8 bases aligning to TRBD1. The germline CDR1 and CDR2 sequences are MGHRA and YSYEKL. The CDR3 totals 12 residues. V was clipped by 8 bases and J by 1 base; unmatched bases: 0. CDR3 sequence: CASGQGNTEAFF. CDR3 sequence (DNA): TGCGCCAGCGGACAGGGGAACACTGAAGCTTTCTTT.

This clonotype was seen more than once but under ten times. The genes are TRBV4-3 and TRBJ2-2; D call uncertain. This CDR3 has 15 residues. The germline V gene has CDR1 LGHNA and CDR2 YSLEER. V lost 4 bases and J 4 bases, leaving 13 bases between the germline ends. The CDR3 loop is CASSPVQPGTGELFF. In DNA form, the CDR3 reads TGCGCCAGCAGCCCGGTCCAACCGGGCACCGGGGAGCTGTTTTTT.

The genes are TRBV4-3 and TRBJ2-7, with D perhaps being TRBD1 or TRBD2 (6 bases each). Germline V gene data show CDR1 as LGHNA and CDR2 as YSLEER. This CDR3 comprises 15 residues. The V gene lost 1 base and the J gene lost 2 bases, with 12 bases spanning the gap. The CDR3 region is CASSQARGGTYEQYF. The CDR3 nucleotides are TGCGCCAGCAGCCAAGCAAGAGGGGGGACCTACGAGCAGTACTTC.

This clonotype was seen many times. The CDR3 loop is CASSSMGGYEQYF. CDR3 DNA sequence: TGTGCCAGCAGCTCGATGGGGGGCTACGAGCAGTACTTC. The rearrangement joins TRBV7-2 to TRBJ2-7, with D perhaps matching TRBD2 (6 bases). This CDR3 is built from 13 residues. Germline loops: CDR1 SGHTA, CDR2 FQGNSA. V lost 4 bases, J lost 3 bases, and 10 bases lay in between.

This clonotype appeared once. This rearrangement joins TRBV18 to TRBJ1-1, with 7 bases aligning to TRBD1. This CDR3 spans 13 amino acids. V was clipped by 0 bases and J by 10 bases; unmatched bases: 5. The V gene's germline CDR1 is KGHSH and CDR2 LQKENI. The CDR3, as DNA: TGTGCCAGCTCACCACCTGGGACAGACCGAGCTTTCTTT. Amino acids: CASSPPGTDRAFF.

V usage is TRBV9 and J usage is TRBJ2-3; 9 nucleotides agree with TRBD2. Germline assignment: CDR1 SGDLS and CDR2 YYNGEE. With V trimmed by 0 bases and J by 6 bases, 8 bases remained unmatched. The CDR3 loop spans 16 amino acids. CDR3 loop: CASSVGSSGGEDTQYF. The DNA for the CDR3 is TGTGCCAGCAGCGTAGGTAGTAGCGGGGGAGAGGATACGCAGTATTTT. The whole variable domain, remainder taken from reference TRBV9 and TRBJ2-3, is DSGVTQTPKHLITATGQRVTLRCSPRSGDLSVYWYQQSLDQGLQFLIQYYNGEERAKGNILERFSAQQFPDLHSELNLSSLELGDSALYFCASSVGSSGGEDTQYFGPGTRLTVL.

There are many counts of this clonotype. This sequence joins TRBV4-2 and TRBJ1-5; 8 positions match TRBD1. Germline trimming cut 0 bases from V and 5 bases from J; bases unmatched to any gene: 6. The CDR3 runs 16 residues. CDR1 and CDR2 from the germline V gene are LGHNA and YNFKEQ. CDR3 coding DNA: TGTGCCAGCAGCCAAGATCTGCAGGGGGCTTATCAGCCCCAGCATTTT. Translated, it gives CASSQDLQGAYQPQHF.

Only a few counts were recorded for this clonotype. The CDR3 spells CASSRTDRGKMATEAFF. Written as DNA, the CDR3 is TGTGCCAGCAGCAGAACGGACAGGGGGAAGATGGCCACTGAAGCTTTCTTT. This chain connects TRBV9 to TRBJ1-1, with TRBD1 matching 10 bases. V lost 4 bases to trimming and J lost 4 bases; unmatched junction nucleotides: 13. Germline V CDR1 and CDR2: SGDLS, YYNGEE. The CDR3 consists of 17 residues.

The V call is TRBV24-1, the J call TRBJ2-5; D possibly corresponds to TRBD1 (5 bases). CDR3 length: 14 residues. V was pared by 7 bases and J by 4 bases, with 15 bases between. The germline V gene encodes CDR1 KGHDR and CDR2 SFDVKD. This chain's CDR3 is CATSPAGNRETQYF. DNA of the CDR3: TGTGCCACCAGCCCTGCAGGGAACCGAGAGACCCAGTACTTC.